This T cell receptor beta chain appears in the sequencing data of a study of T cells in narcolepsy. Assay: immunoSEQ multiplex PCR; the TCRdb copy retains only in-frame clones and omits some. The table shows approximately 40,000 clones, with more than 70% occurring only once. With 6 bases removed from V and 7 bases from J, the gap between germline ends came to 18 bases. The CDR3 is 15 amino acids. From germline, CDR1 is SNHLY and CDR2 FYNNEI. The TCR was taken from a human donor with narcolepsy. This chain joins TRBV2 and TRBJ1-4; TRBD1 might be the D (6 bases). The specimen was CD45RA- memory CD4+ T cells from PBMCs. CDR3 sequence: CASRTQGRLPEKLFF. In DNA, the CDR3 is TGTGCCAGCAGAACACAGGGACGACTTCCTGAAAAACTGTTTTTT.